The entry that follows covers one TCR beta chain sequence. No antigen is known for it. This sample was taken from a study of OX40 agonist ivuxolimab in advanced cancers. On the study more broadly: Patients treated during dose escalation were battling hepatocellular carcinoma, melanoma, renal cell or head and neck cancer.

Using immunoSEQ multiplex PCR, the repertoire was profiled, and TCRdb retains in-frame clones only, with some absent. Of about 46,000 clones in the sample, around 87% are singletons; the top ten hold around 11%. Notes on the study in general: Determination of antigen specificity was not performed for the expanded peripheral T cells.

The CDR3 spans 16 residues. V was cut by 5 bases and J by 7 bases, with 18 bases left in between. The germline V gene has CDR1 MNHEY and CDR2 SMNVEV (reference sequence). This receptor was obtained from an adult with an advanced solid tumor such as melanoma, head and neck, liver or kidney cancer. Sequences were derived from CD4+ or CD8+ T cells sorted from blood, sampled in a trial of the OX40 agonist ivuxolimab. The chain joins TRBV27 to TRBJ1-6; D ambiguous. In DNA form, the CDR3 reads TGTGCCAGCAGTCCCTTCCGGCCTGGTTTAAATTCACCCCTCCACTTT. Encoded protein: CASSPFRPGLNSPLHF.